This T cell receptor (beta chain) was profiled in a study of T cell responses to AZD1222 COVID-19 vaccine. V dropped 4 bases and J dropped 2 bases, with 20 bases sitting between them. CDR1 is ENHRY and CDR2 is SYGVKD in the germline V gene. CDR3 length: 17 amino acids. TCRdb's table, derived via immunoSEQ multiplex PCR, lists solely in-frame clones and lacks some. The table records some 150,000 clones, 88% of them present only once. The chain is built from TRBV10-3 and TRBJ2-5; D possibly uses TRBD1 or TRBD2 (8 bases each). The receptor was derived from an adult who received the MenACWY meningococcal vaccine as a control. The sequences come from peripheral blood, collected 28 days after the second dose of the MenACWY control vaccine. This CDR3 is CAISAAGGQVGQETQYF. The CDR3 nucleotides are TGTGCCATCAGTGCGGCGGGGGGACAGGTGGGTCAAGAGACCCAGTACTTC.